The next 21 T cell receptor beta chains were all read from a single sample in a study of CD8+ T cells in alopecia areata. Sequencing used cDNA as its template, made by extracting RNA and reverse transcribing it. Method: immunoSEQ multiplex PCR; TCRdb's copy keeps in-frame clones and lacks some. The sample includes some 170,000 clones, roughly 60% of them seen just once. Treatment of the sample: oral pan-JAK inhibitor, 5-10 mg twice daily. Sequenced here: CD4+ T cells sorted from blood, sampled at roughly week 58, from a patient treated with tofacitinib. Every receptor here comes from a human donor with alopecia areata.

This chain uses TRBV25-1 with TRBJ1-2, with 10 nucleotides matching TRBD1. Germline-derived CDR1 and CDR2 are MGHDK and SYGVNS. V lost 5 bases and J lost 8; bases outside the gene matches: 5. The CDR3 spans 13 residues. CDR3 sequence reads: CASSLTGGNGYTF. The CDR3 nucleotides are TGTGCCAGCAGTTTGACAGGGGGCAACGGCTACACCTTC.

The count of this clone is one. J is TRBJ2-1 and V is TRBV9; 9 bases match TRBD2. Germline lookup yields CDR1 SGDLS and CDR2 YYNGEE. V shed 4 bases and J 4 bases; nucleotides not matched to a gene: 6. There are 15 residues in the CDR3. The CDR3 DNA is TGTGCCAGCAGCTCCAGCGGGGGGCCTTACAATGAGCAGTTCTTC. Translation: CASSSSGGPYNEQFF.

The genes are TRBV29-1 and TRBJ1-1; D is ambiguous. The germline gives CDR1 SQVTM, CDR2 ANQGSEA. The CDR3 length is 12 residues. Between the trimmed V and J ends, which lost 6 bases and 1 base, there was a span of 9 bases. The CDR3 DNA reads TGCAGCGTGAATGCGTGGAACACTGAAGCTTTCTTT. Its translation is CSVNAWNTEAFF.

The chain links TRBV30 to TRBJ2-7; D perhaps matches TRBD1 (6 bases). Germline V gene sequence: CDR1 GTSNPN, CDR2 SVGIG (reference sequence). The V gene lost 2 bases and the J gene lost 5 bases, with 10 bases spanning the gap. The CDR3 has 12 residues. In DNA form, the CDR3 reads TGTGCCTGGAGTAAGCAGGGGAACGAGCAGTACTTC. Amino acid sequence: CAWSKQGNEQYF. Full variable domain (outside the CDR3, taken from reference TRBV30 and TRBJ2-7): SQTIHQWPATLVQPVGSPLSLECTVEGTSNPNLYWYRQAAGRGLQLLFYSVGIGQISSEVPQNLSASRPQDRQFILSSKKLLLSDSGFYLCAWSKQGNEQYFGPGTRLTVT.

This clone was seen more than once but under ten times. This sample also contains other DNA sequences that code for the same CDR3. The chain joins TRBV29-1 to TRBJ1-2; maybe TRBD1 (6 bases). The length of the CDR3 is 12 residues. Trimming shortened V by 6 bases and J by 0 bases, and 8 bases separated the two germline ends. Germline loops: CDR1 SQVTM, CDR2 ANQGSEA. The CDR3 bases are TGCAGCGTGCCAGGGGCTAACTATGGCTACACCTTC. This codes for CSVPGANYGYTF.

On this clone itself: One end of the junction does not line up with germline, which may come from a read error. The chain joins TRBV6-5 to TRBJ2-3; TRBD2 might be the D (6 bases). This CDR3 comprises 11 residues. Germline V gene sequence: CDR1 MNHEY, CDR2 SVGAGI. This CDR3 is CASTGASAVFF. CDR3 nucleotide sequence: TGTGCCAGCACTGGGGCTAGCGCTGTTTTTTTT.

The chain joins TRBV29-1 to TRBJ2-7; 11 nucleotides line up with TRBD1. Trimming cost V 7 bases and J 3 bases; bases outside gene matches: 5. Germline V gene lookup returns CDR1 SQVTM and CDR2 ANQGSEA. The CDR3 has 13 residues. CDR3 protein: CSARTGGFYEQYF. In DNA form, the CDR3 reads TGCAGCGCTAGGACAGGGGGCTTCTACGAGCAGTACTTC.

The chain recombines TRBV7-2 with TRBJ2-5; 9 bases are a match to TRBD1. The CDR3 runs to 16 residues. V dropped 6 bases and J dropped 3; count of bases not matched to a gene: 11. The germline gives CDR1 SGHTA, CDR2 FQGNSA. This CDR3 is CASRPDRGVKKETQYF. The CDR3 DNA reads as TGTGCCAGCAGGCCTGACAGGGGGGTTAAGAAAGAGACCCAGTACTTC.

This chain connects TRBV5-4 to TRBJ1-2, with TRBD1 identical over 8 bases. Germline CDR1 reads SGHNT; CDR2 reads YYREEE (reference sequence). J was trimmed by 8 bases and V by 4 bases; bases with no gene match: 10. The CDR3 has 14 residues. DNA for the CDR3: TGTGCCAGCAGCCCCCTTGACAGGGGCAGGGGCTACACCTTC. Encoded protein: CASSPLDRGRGYTF. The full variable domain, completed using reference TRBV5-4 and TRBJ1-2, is ETGVTQSPTHLIKTRGQQVTLRCSSQSGHNTVSWYQQALGQGPQFIFQYYREEENGRGNFPPRFSGLQFPNYSSELNVNALELDDSALYLCASSPLDRGRGYTFGSGTRLTVV.

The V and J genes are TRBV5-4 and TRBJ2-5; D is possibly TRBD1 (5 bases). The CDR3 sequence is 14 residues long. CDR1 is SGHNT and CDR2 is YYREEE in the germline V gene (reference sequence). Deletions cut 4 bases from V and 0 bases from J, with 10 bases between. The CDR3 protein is CASSQGLYQETQYF. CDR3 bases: TGTGCCAGCAGCCAGGGCCTGTACCAAGAGACCCAGTACTTC.

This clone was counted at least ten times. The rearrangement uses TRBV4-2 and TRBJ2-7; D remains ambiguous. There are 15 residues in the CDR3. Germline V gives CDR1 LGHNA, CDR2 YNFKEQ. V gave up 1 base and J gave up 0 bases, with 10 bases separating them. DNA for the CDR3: TGTGCCAGCAGCCAAGCGGACGTCAGCTCCTACGAGCAGTACTTC. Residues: CASSQADVSSYEQYF.

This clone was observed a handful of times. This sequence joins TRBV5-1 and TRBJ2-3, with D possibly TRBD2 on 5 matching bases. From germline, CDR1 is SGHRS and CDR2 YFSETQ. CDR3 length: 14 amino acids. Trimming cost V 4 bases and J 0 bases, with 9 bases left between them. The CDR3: CASSGGGSTDTQYF. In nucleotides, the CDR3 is TGCGCCAGCAGCGGCGGCGGGAGCACAGATACGCAGTATTTT.

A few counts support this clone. The CDR3 DNA sequence: TGTGCCAGCAGCTCTCGGACAGGGCATGAAAAACTGTTTTTT. The encoded protein is CASSSRTGHEKLFF. V is TRBV7-9 and J is TRBJ1-4; 8 nucleotides align to TRBD1. The V segment lost 4 bases and the J segment 6 bases; nucleotides outside the gene matches: 4. This CDR3 is 14 amino acids long. Germline assignment: CDR1 SEHNR and CDR2 FQNEAQ (reference sequence).

This CDR3 is CASSFVNLNYGYTF. CDR3 nucleotides: TGTGCCAGCAGCTTCGTCAATCTTAACTATGGCTACACCTTC. V is TRBV5-6 and J is TRBJ1-2; D is undetermined. CDR1 and CDR2 from the germline V gene are SGHDT and YYEEEE. The CDR3 is made up of 14 amino acids. V lost 2 bases to trimming and J lost 1 base, with 9 bases between them.

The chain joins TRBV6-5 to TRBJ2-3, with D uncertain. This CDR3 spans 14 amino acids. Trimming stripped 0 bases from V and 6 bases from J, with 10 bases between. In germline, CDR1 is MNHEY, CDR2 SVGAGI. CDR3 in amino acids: CASSYSRTTDTQYF. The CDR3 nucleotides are TGTGCCAGCAGTTACTCGAGGACCACGGATACGCAGTATTTT.

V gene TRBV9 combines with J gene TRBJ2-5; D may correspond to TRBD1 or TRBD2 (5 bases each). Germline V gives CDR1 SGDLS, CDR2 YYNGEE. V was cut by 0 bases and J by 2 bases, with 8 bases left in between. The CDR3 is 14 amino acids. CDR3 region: CASSVGGPQETQYF. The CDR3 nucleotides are TGTGCCAGCAGCGTAGGGGGACCGCAAGAGACCCAGTACTTC.

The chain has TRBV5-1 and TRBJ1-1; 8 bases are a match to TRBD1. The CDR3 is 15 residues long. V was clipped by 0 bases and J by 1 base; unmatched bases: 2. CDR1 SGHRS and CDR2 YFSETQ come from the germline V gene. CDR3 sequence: CASSLAGTGNTEAFF. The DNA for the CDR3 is TGCGCCAGCAGCTTGGCCGGGACAGGGAACACTGAAGCTTTCTTT. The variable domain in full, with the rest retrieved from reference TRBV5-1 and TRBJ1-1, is KAGVTQTPRYLIKTRGQQVTLSCSPISGHRSVSWYQQTPGQGLQFLFEYFSETQRNKGNFPGRFSGRQFSNSRSEMNVSTLELGDSALYLCASSLAGTGNTEAFFGQGTRLTVV.

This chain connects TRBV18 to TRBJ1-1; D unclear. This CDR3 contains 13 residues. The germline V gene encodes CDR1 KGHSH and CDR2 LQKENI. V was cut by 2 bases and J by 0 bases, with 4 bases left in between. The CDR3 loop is CASSPSLNTEAFF. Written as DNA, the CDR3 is TGTGCCAGCTCACCATCTCTGAACACTGAAGCTTTCTTT. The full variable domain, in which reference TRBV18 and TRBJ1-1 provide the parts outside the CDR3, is NAGVMQNPRHLVRRRGQEARLRCSPMKGHSHVYWYRQLPEEGLKFMVYLQKENIIDESGMPKERFSAEFPKEGPSILRIQQVVRGDSAAYFCASSPSLNTEAFFGQGTRLTVV.

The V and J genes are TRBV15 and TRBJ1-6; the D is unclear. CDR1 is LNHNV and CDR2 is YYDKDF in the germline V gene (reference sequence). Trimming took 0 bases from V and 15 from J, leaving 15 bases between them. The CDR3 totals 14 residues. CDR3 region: CATSRDKATSFLHF. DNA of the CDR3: TGTGCCACCAGCAGAGATAAGGCTACATCATTCCTCCACTTT.

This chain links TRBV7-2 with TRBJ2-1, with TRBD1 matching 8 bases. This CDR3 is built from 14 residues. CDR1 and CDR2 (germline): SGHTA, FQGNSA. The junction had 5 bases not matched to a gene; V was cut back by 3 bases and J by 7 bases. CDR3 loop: CASSFSGGWNEQFF. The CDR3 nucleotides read TGTGCCAGCAGCTTTTCAGGGGGCTGGAATGAGCAGTTCTTC.

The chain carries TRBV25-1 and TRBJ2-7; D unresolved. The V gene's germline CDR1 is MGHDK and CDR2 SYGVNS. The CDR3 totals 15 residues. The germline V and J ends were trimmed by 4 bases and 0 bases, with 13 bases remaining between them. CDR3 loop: CASSARTASSYEQYF. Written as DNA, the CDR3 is TGTGCCAGCAGTGCGAGAACAGCTAGCTCCTACGAGCAGTACTTC.